The 8 T cell receptor beta chains in this list originate from one sample, sequenced in a study of Ad26.COV2.S vaccination and SARS-CoV-2 variants (dated by TCRdb to the early 2020s). This specimen's treatment or condition label, per the study, means: around 19 received Ad26.COV2.S at low or high dose, single or two shots; five or six received placebo; per-sample allocation not given. For vaccine and placebo recipients, the sequenced repertoires came from samples collected on day 63 after the first injection. The library was obtained by the immunoSEQ multiplex PCR assay. TCRdb re-hosts the immuneACCESS table, in-frame sequences only. Its copies lack some clones; in the studies checked, an unresolved V gene accounts for under half of them, and the cause for the rest is not known. The sample table records some 370,000 clones; about four fifths of these occur just once. The ten largest clonotypes hold roughly 7.4% of the sample.

The sample here was peripheral blood, taken in a trial of Ad26.COV2.S vaccine versus placebo. The receptors were sampled from a person between 18 and 60 years old who received the Ad26.COV2.S COVID-19 vaccine or a placebo.

This clone was seen more than once but under ten times. Distinct nucleotide sequences in the sample also encode this CDR3. The rearrangement joins TRBV6-5 to TRBJ1-5, with 8 positions matching TRBD1. The CDR3 has 15 residues. Germline-derived CDR1 and CDR2 are MNHEY and SVGAGI. V gave up 9 bases and J gave up 3 bases; unmatched junction bases: 10. The CDR3 spells CASRPDRGNNQPQHF. Here the CDR3 DNA reads TGTGCCAGTCGGCCCGACAGGGGCAACAATCAGCCCCAGCATTTT.

The chain has TRBV6-5 and TRBJ1-2; D might be TRBD1 (5 bases). CDR3 size: 11 residues. V dropped 5 bases and J dropped 4 bases, with 5 bases sitting between them. Germline V gives CDR1 MNHEY, CDR2 SVGAGI. For the CDR3, the DNA is TGTGCCAGCAGTACAGGCTATGGCTACACCTTC. Residues: CASSTGYGYTF.

This clone was found a few times. The V gene is TRBV10-3, the J gene TRBJ2-3; 7 nucleotides match TRBD2. Germline values: CDR1 ENHRY, CDR2 SYGVKD. Trimming removed 6 bases from V and 4 bases from J; junction bases left unmatched: 4. The CDR3 has 13 residues. The CDR3 protein is CAIRGGSADTQYF. CDR3 in DNA: TGTGCCATCAGGGGCGGGAGTGCAGATACGCAGTATTTT.

V and J are TRBV7-2 and TRBJ1-2; weak D call: TRBD1 (5 bases). CDR3 length equals 15 residues. Between the trimmed V and J ends, which lost 4 bases and 8 bases, there was a span of 20 bases. Germline CDR1 is SGHTA and CDR2 is FQGNSA. CDR3: CASSSKGRDPAGYTF. The DNA for the CDR3 is TGTGCCAGCAGCTCAAAAGGCCGGGACCCCGCAGGCTACACCTTC. Using reference TRBV7-2 and TRBJ1-2 for the parts outside the CDR3, the full variable domain is GAGVSQSPSNKVTEKGKDVELRCDPISGHTALYWYRQSLGQGLEFLIYFQGNSAPDKSGLPSDRFSAERTGGSVSTLTIQRTQQEDSAVYLCASSSKGRDPAGYTFGSGTRLTVV.

V usage is TRBV21-1 and J usage is TRBJ2-1; TRBD2 is taken as the D call from the table, unchecked against the DNA. TRBV21-1 is flagged as a pseudogene. The CDR3 length is 15 residues. CDR3 protein: CASSKSPLASNEQFF. The CDR3 DNA is TGTGCCAGCAGCAAAAGTCCTCTAGCTTCCAATGAGCAGTTCTTC.

The J gene is TRBJ1-2, the V gene TRBV5-1, with a possible D match to TRBD1 (6 bases). CDR1 is SGHRS, CDR2 YFSETQ, per germline. V lost 3 bases to trimming and J lost 5 bases, with 11 bases between them. The CDR3 has 13 amino acids. The CDR3 sequence is CASSSGTLYGYTF. The DNA of the CDR3 is TGCGCCAGCAGCTCGGGGACATTATATGGCTACACCTTC.

The genes are TRBV2 and TRBJ2-5, with D possibly called TRBD1 or TRBD2 (5 bases each). This CDR3 spans 13 amino acids. Germline V gene sequence: CDR1 SNHLY, CDR2 FYNNEI. V lost 8 bases and J lost 3, with 13 bases in between. The CDR3 bases are TGTGCCAGCGCCGGGACCGGAGAAGAGACCCAGTACTTC. Translated: CASAGTGEETQYF. Full variable domain (rest looked up from reference TRBV2 and TRBJ2-5): EPEVTQTPSHQVTQMGQEVILRCVPISNHLYFYWYRQILGQKVEFLVSFYNNEISEKSEIFDDQFSVERPDGSNFTLKIRSTKLEDSAMYFCASAGTGEETQYFGPGTRLLVL.

In its sample, this clone was seen once. CDR3: CASRSSGSSPYNEQFF. The CDR3 DNA is TGTGCCAGCAGGTCTAGCGGGAGTTCGCCCTACAATGAGCAGTTCTTC. The chain links TRBV6-6 to TRBJ2-1; TRBD2 matches 10 bases. Germline loops: CDR1 MNHNY, CDR2 SVGAGI (reference sequence). Trimming cost V 6 bases and J 2 bases; bases outside gene matches: 7. CDR3 length: 16 residues.